This T cell receptor (beta chain) was documented in a study of blood T cell repertoires in COVID-19. Study-level information: COVID-19 samples collected from the United States, Italy and Spain covered acute and convalescent phases. PBMCs, B-cell-depleted T cells, or T cells were the source of the cDNA or gDNA that made up the material.

In the study's own analysis: Amplification of reference gene primers provided the estimated nucleated cell counts. Sequenced by immunoSEQ multiplex PCR; TCRdb stores in-frame clones only, minus some. V and J calls and clone size are copied from that table; D and trimming were computed from the DNA. The sample has about 180,000 clones, about 89% seen once; the top ten hold approximately 2%. Germline-derived CDR1 and CDR2 are SGDLS and YYNGEE. This CDR3 region has 15 residues. V lost 0 bases and J lost 1, with 10 bases in between. This receptor was taken from a man aged 18 to 30 who had recovered from COVID-19. Sequenced input: peripheral blood. The rearrangement links TRBV9 to TRBJ1-1; D ambiguous. CDR3 sequence: CASSVAPVANTEAFF. CDR3 sequence (DNA): TGTGCCAGCAGCGTAGCGCCGGTCGCGAACACTGAAGCTTTCTTT.